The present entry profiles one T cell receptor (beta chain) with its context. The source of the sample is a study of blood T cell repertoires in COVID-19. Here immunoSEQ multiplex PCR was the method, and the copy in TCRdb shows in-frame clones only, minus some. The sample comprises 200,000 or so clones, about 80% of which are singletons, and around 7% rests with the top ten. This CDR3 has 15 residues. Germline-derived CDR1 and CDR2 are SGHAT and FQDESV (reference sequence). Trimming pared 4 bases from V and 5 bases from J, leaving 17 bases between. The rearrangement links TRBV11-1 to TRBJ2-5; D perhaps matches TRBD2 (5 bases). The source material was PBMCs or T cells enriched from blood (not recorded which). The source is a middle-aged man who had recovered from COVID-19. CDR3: CASSSLTGNQETQYF. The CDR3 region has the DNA TGTGCCAGCAGCTCCCTGACGGGGAATCAGGAGACCCAGTACTTC.